The 20 T cell receptor beta chains in this list originate from one sample, sequenced in a study of blood T cell repertoires in COVID-19. Clones were read by immunoSEQ multiplex PCR, and TCRdb kept only the in-frame ones, dropping some. The profile shows 200,000 or so clones, approximately 88% of them singletons. Input material: PBMCs or T cells enriched from blood (not recorded which). All receptors come from a woman between 40 and 55 years old with acute COVID-19.

This rearrangement joins TRBV5-1 to TRBJ1-2; TRBD1 matches 7 bases. CDR1 and CDR2 (germline): SGHRS, YFSETQ. The CDR3 is 13 amino acids. The J segment lost 4 bases and the V segment lost 6 bases, leaving 6 bases of the junction unmatched. CDR3 in amino acids: CASTPTGVYGYTF. In nucleotides, the CDR3 is TGCGCCAGCACCCCCACAGGGGTCTATGGCTACACCTTC.

The chain's CDR3 is CASSELPGPPDTQYF. DNA for the CDR3: TGTGCCAGCAGTGAATTGCCAGGGCCCCCAGATACGCAGTATTTT. This chain links TRBV2 with TRBJ2-3; possibly TRBD1 for D (5 bases). Trimming stripped 2 bases from V and 4 bases from J, with 13 bases between. CDR3 length equals 15 residues. The V gene's germline CDR1 is SNHLY and CDR2 FYNNEI.

J is TRBJ2-5 and V is TRBV25-1; D might be TRBD1 (5 bases). Germline assignment: CDR1 MGHDK and CDR2 SYGVNS. The CDR3 consists of 11 residues. Trimming shortened V by 8 bases and J by 5 bases, and 9 bases separated the two germline ends. The CDR3 DNA reads as TGTGCCAGCTCAGGGTTGGAGACCCAGTACTTC. Its protein product is CASSGLETQYF.

This chain uses TRBV23-1 with TRBJ2-1, with TRBD2 matching 10 bases. TRBV23-1 is sorted into the ORF group, with uncertain function. V was pared by 0 bases and J by 0 bases, with 11 bases of the junction left unmatched. The CDR3 sequence is 20 residues long. CDR3 nucleotide sequence: TGCGCCAGCAGTCAATCGTTAGGCCTAGCGGGGGCCGGCTCCTACAATGAGCAGTTCTTC. It specifies CASSQSLGLAGAGSYNEQFF.

This clone was recorded once. The V call is TRBV29-1, the J call TRBJ1-1, with D tentatively TRBD1 (5 bases). Deletions cut 4 bases from V and 13 bases from J, with 22 bases between. The CDR3 has 13 residues. Germline CDR1 reads SQVTM; CDR2 reads ANQGSEA. CDR3 residues: CSVGEPDGRVGFF. DNA of the CDR3: TGCAGCGTTGGGGAACCTGACGGCAGGGTAGGTTTCTTT.

The chain has TRBV30 and TRBJ2-1; 14 bases map to TRBD2. The V and J ends lost 5 bases and 6 bases, in that order; junction bases with no gene match: 6. The CDR3 runs to 15 residues. Germline lookup yields CDR1 GTSNPN and CDR2 SVGIG (reference sequence). CDR3 nucleotides: TGTGCCTGGTCTAGACTAGCGGGGGGGGTCAATGAGCAGTTCTTC. Protein sequence: CAWSRLAGGVNEQFF.

The chain uses TRBV6-2 or TRBV6-3 and TRBJ2-7; TRBD2 agrees at 13 bases. This CDR3 region has 14 residues. Germline CDR1 reads MNHEY; CDR2 reads SVGEGT. J gave up 6 bases and V 3 bases, and 2 bases lay outside the gene matches. The CDR3 protein is CASSYRLAGGEQYV. In DNA form, the CDR3 reads TGTGCCAGCAGTTATCGACTAGCGGGAGGCGAGCAGTACGTC.

The genes are TRBV5-4 and TRBJ1-6; 9 bases map to TRBD1. Germline CDR1 is SGHNT and CDR2 is YYREEE (reference sequence). Losses at the gene ends were 3 bases for V and 7 bases for J; bases not matched to a gene: 5. This CDR3 is 15 amino acids long. The CDR3 reads CASSSMGTGNSPLHF. CDR3 coding DNA: TGTGCCAGCAGCTCCATGGGGACAGGGAATTCACCCCTCCACTTT.

Here the CDR3 DNA reads TGCAGCGTTGAAGATGGACGACAGGCCGGCCGAAAACTGTTTTTT. Its protein product is CSVEDGRQAGRKLFF. The gene calls are TRBV29-1 and TRBJ1-4; possible D gene TRBD1, 6 bases. CDR3 length: 15 residues. Trimming removed 0 bases from V and 10 bases from J, with 18 bases in between. Germline V gene lookup returns CDR1 SQVTM and CDR2 ANQGSEA.

A single count supports this clone. J is TRBJ2-1 and V is TRBV7-2, with 11 bases matching TRBD2. With V trimmed by 5 bases and J by 4 bases, 7 bases remained unmatched. The CDR3 has 16 amino acids. CDR1 is SGHTA and CDR2 is FQGNSA in the germline V gene. CDR3 amino acids: CASSPTGTSGYNEQFF. The CDR3 nucleotides read TGTGCCAGCAGCCCGACCGGGACTAGCGGATACAATGAGCAGTTCTTC.

The gene calls are TRBV29-1 and TRBJ2-3, with 11 nucleotides matching TRBD2. The V gene's germline CDR1 is SQVTM and CDR2 ANQGSEA. This CDR3 region has 12 residues. The J segment lost 6 bases and the V segment lost 7 bases, leaving 3 bases of the junction unmatched. CDR3 sequence (DNA): TGCAGCGCCACTAGCGGGAGCGATACGCAGTATTTT. The encoded protein is CSATSGSDTQYF.

The V gene is TRBV30, the J gene TRBJ1-2, with 8 nucleotides matching TRBD1. Germline V gene lookup returns CDR1 GTSNPN and CDR2 SVGIG (reference sequence). The CDR3 is 17 amino acids. V was clipped by 1 base and J by 7 bases; unmatched bases: 17. The CDR3 DNA follows: TGTGCCTGGAGTGGAGGACAGGGACTATCCCCCCTCTCTGGCTACACCTTC. This translates into CAWSGGQGLSPLSGYTF.

This clone occurred a few times. V is TRBV9 and J is TRBJ2-4; tentative D call: TRBD1 (6 bases). The CDR3 covers 13 residues. Trimming left V 0 bases short and J 5 bases short, with 6 bases between. The V gene's germline CDR1 is SGDLS and CDR2 YYNGEE. CDR3 sequence: CASSVDRENIQYF. The CDR3 DNA is TGTGCCAGCAGCGTAGACAGGGAAAACATTCAGTACTTC.

The rearrangement joins TRBV18 to TRBJ2-5, with TRBD2 matching 9 bases. V shed 4 bases and J 5 bases; nucleotides not matched to a gene: 5. There are 14 residues in the CDR3. Germline CDR1 KGHSH, CDR2 LQKENI. In DNA form, the CDR3 reads TGTGCCAGCTCACTAGCGGGAGCACGGGAGACCCAGTACTTC. It translates to CASSLAGARETQYF.

The V call is TRBV3-1 (or the pseudogene TRBV3-2), the J call TRBJ2-3, with 11 bases aligning to TRBD2. Germline V gene sequence: CDR1 LGHDT, CDR2 YNNKEL (reference sequence). The V and J ends lost 0 bases and 1 base, in that order; junction bases with no gene match: 15. This CDR3 is built from 21 residues. CDR3 sequence (DNA): TGTGCCAGCAGCCAAGAAGCAACTAGCGGGAGTGTAGGTAGAGGCACAGATACGCAGTATTTT. Translating gives CASSQEATSGSVGRGTDTQYF.

The genes are TRBV10-3 and TRBJ1-2, with a possible D match to TRBD1 (6 bases). The germline V and J ends were trimmed by 4 bases and 1 base, with 13 bases remaining between them. This CDR3 is built from 15 residues. Germline V lookup: CDR1 ENHRY, CDR2 SYGVKD. The CDR3 is CAISGGGVVNYGYTF. CDR3 DNA sequence: TGTGCCATCAGTGGAGGGGGGGTTGTTAACTATGGCTACACCTTC.

J is TRBJ2-7 and V is TRBV5-6; D is possibly TRBD2 (6 bases). The CDR3 length is 15 residues. The V and J ends lost 3 bases and 3 bases respectively, with 16 bases between them. CDR1 SGHDT and CDR2 YYEEEE come from the germline V gene. CDR3 coding DNA: TGTGCCAGCAGCTCATTAGGTACTAGCATCTACGAGCAGTACGTC. It codes for CASSSLGTSIYEQYV.

This clone was observed a single time. The chain has TRBV15 and TRBJ1-4; 10 nucleotides agree with TRBD1. Germline CDR1 reads LNHNV; CDR2 reads YYDKDF (reference sequence). This CDR3 has 17 amino acids. V lost 5 bases and J lost 1; bases outside the gene matches: 7. DNA of the CDR3: TGTGCCACCAGCCTACTGCGGACAGGGGGAACTAATGAAAAACTGTTTTTT. This translates into CATSLLRTGGTNEKLFF.

This clone was counted a single time. The chain recombines TRBV11-2 with TRBJ2-3; TRBD1 matches at 7 bases. This CDR3 has 13 amino acids. Trimming took 5 bases from V and 6 from J; bases not matched to a gene: 5. Germline V gene sequence: CDR1 SGHAT, CDR2 FQNNGV. For the CDR3, the DNA is TGTGCCAGCAGCACATGGACAGGCGATACGCAGTATTTT. It is translated as CASSTWTGDTQYF.

This clone was found once. The V call is TRBV11-3, the J call TRBJ1-2; 9 positions match TRBD1. CDR3 length: 15 residues. Per the germline V gene, CDR1 is SGHNT and CDR2 is YENEEA. V lost 5 bases and J lost 3; bases outside the gene matches: 7. The CDR3 sequence: CASSLQGAKDYGYTF. The CDR3 nucleotides are TGTGCCAGCAGCCTACAGGGGGCGAAGGACTATGGCTACACCTTC.